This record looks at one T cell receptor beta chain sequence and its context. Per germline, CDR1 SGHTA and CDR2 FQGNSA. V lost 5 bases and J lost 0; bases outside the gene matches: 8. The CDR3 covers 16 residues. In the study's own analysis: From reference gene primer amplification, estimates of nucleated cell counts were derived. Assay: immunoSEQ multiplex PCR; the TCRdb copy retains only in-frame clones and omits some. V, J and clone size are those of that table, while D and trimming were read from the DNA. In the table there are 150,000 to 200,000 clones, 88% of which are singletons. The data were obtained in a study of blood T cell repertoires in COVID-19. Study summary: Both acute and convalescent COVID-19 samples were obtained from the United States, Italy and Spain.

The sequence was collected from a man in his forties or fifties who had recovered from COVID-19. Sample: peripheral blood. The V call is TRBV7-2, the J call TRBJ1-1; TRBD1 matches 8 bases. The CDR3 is CASSPQGQVMNTEAFF. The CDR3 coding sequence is TGTGCCAGCAGCCCACAGGGACAGGTGATGAACACTGAAGCTTTCTTT.